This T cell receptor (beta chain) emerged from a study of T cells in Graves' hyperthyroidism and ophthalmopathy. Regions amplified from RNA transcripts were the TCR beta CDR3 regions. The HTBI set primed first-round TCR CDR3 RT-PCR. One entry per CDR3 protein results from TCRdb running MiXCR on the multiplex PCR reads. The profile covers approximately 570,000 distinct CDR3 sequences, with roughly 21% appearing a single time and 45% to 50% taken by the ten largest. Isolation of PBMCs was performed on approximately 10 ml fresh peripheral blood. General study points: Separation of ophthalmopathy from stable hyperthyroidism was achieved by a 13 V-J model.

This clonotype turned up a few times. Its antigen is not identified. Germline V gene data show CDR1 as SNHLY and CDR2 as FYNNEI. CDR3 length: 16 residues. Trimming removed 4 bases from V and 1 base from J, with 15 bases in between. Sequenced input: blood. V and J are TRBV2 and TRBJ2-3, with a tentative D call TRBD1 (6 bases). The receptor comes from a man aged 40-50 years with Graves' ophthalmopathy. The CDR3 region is CASSGGTGFGTDTQYF. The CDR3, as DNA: TGTGCCAGCAGTGGGGGCACAGGGTTTGGCACAGATACGCAGTATTTT.